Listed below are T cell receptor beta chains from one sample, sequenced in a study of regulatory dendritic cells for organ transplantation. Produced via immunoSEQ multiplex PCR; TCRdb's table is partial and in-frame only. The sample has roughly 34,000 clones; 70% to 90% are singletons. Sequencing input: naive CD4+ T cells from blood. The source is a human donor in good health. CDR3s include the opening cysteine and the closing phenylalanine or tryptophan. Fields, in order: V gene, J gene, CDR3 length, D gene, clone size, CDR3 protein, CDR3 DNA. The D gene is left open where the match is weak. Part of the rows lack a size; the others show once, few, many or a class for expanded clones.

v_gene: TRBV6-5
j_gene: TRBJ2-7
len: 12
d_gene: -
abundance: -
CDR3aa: CASSDRTYEQYF
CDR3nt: TGTGCCAGCAGTGACAGGACCTACGAGCAGTACTTC

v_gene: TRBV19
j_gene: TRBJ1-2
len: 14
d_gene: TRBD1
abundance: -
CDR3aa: CASTIGQGIYGYTF
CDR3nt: TGTGCCAGTACTATCGGACAGGGAATCTATGGCTACACCTTC

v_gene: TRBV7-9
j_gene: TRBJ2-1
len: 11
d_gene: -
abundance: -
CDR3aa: CASSLTNEQFF
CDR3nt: TGTGCCAGCAGCTTAACTAATGAGCAGTTCTTC

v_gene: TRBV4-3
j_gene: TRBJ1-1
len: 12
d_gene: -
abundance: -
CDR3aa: CASSQESGTAFF
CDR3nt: TGCGCCAGCAGCCAAGAATCGGGTACGGCTTTCTTT

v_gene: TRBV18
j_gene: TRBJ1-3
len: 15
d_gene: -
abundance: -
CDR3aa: CASSPQGNSGNTIYF
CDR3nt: TGTGCCAGCTCACCACAAGGGAACTCTGGAAACACCATATATTTT

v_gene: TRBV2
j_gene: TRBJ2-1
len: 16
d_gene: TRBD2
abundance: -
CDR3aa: CASSEGRLAEYNEQFF
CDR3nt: TGTGCCAGCAGTGAGGGGCGACTAGCGGAATACAATGAGCAGTTCTTC

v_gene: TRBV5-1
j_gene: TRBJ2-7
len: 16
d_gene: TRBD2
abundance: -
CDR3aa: CASSLRLAGEGYEQYF
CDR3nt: TGCGCCAGCAGCTTGCGGTTAGCGGGAGAGGGGTACGAGCAGTACTTC

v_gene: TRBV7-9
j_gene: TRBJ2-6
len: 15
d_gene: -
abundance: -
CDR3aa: CASSPGGTRGDVLTF
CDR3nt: TGTGCCAGCAGCCCCGGCGGGACGAGAGGCGACGTCCTGACTTTC

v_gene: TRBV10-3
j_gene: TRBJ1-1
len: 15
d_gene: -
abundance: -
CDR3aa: CAISDPGTKNTEAFF
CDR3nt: TGTGCCATCAGTGACCCCGGGACAAAAAACACTGAAGCTTTCTTT

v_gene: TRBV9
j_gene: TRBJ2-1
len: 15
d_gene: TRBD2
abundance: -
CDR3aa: CASSVTAGGMNEQFF
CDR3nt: TGTGCCAGCAGCGTAACAGCGGGAGGTATGAATGAGCAGTTCTTC

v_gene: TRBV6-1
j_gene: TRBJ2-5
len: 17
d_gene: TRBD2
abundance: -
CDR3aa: CASSEAAAGLYQETQYF
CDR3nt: TGTGCCAGCAGTGAAGCAGCAGCGGGATTATACCAAGAGACCCAGTACTTC

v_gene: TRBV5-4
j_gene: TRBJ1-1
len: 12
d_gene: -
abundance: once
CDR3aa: CASSSMNTEAFF
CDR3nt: TGTGCCAGCAGCTCGATGAACACTGAAGCTTTCTTT

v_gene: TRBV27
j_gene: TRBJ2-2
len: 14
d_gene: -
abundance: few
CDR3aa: CASSFLRDTGELFF
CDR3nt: TGTGCCAGCAGTTTTCTTAGGGACACCGGGGAGCTGTTTTTT

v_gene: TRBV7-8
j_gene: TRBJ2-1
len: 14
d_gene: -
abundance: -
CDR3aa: CASNAEFEEDEQFF
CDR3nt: TGTGCCAGCAACGCCGAGTTCGAGGAGGATGAGCAGTTCTTC

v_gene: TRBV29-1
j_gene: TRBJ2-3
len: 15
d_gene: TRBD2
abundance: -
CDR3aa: CSVEDRLAGTDTQYF
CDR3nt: TGCAGCGTTGAAGATCGGCTAGCGGGCACAGATACGCAGTATTTT

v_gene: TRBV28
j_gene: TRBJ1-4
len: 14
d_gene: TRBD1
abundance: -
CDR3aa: CASRPGQNYEKLFF
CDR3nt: TGTGCCAGCAGACCGGGACAGAACTATGAAAAACTGTTTTTT

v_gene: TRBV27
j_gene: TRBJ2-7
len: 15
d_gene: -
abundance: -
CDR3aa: CASRRSTGPNYEQYF
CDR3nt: TGTGCCAGCAGACGATCTACAGGACCAAACTACGAGCAGTACTTC

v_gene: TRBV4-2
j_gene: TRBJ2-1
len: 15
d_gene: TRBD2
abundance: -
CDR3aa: CASSTSGSRDNEQFF
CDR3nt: TGTGCCAGCAGTACTAGCGGGAGTAGGGACAATGAGCAGTTCTTC

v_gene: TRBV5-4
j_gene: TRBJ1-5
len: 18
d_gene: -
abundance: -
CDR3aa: CASSLGGRPDALGQPQHF
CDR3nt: TGTGCCAGCAGCTTGGGCGGGCGGCCTGACGCCTTGGGTCAGCCCCAGCATTTT

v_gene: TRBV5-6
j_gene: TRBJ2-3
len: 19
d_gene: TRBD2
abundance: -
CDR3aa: CASSSKGLAGGLGTDTQYF
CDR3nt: TGTGCCAGCAGCTCAAAGGGACTAGCGGGGGGGCTGGGCACAGATACGCAGTATTTT